This note documents a single T cell receptor (beta chain) sequence. Antigen unknown. It was with 60 Vbeta and 13 Jbeta primers that the PCR ran. As processed by the authors: A later analysis tallied approximately 80 million unique TCR beta chains, about 9.9 million of them shared. Produced via immunoSEQ multiplex PCR; TCRdb's table is partial and in-frame only. V and J calls and clone size are given by that table; D and trimming were obtained from the DNA. Of roughly 190,000 clones in the sample, approximately 78% are singletons; the top ten hold around 0.8%. Looked up from germline, CDR1 is SGHTA and CDR2 is FQGNSA. Trimming took off 1 base at V and 7 bases at J, with 11 bases between the two ends. This CDR3 has 13 amino acids. The data stem from a study of cytomegalovirus exposure and HLA in healthy donors. Whole-study results and caveats: Many donors shared some public TCRs, even though most TCR sequences were rare. Earlier findings revealed that most TCR beta V segments proved productive either about 87% or about 30% of the time. In a later analysis, HLA-associated TCR beta chains were more clonally expanded than equally common others.

This chain joins TRBV7-2 and TRBJ2-7; the D is unclear. Material for sequencing was PBMCs. The receptor comes from a woman younger than 30 in good health and CMV-seronegative. CDR3 coding DNA: TGTGCCAGCAGCTTAGTATCTAGAGAGGAGCAGTACTTC. This sequence encodes CASSLVSREEQYF.